This T cell receptor (beta chain) is drawn from a study of blood T cell repertoires in COVID-19. Across the study: Specimens from acute and convalescent COVID-19 originated in the United States, Italy and Spain.

Clones were read by immunoSEQ multiplex PCR, and TCRdb kept only the in-frame ones, dropping some. This sample carries just over 90,000 clones, around 80% of them seen once, and the ten largest clones take about 6.5%. V was trimmed by 1 base and J by 2 bases, leaving 9 bases between them. Germline CDR1 and CDR2: LNHDA and SQIVND (reference sequence). The CDR3 runs 15 residues. The material sequenced was peripheral blood. V gene TRBV19 combines with J gene TRBJ2-1; D possibly corresponds to TRBD1 (5 bases). The TCR originated in a man between 65 and 85 years old with acute or convalescent COVID-19. As DNA, the CDR3 is TGTGCCAGTAGTATAGTCCAGGGTCCCTACAATGAGCAGTTCTTC. It specifies CASSIVQGPYNEQFF. The variable domain in full, with the rest retrieved from reference TRBV19 and TRBJ2-1, is DGGITQSPKYLFRKEGQNVTLSCEQNLNHDAMYWYRQDPGQGLRLIYYSQIVNDFQKGDIAEGYSVSREKKESFPLTVTSAQKNPTAFYLCASSIVQGPYNEQFFGPGTRLTVL.